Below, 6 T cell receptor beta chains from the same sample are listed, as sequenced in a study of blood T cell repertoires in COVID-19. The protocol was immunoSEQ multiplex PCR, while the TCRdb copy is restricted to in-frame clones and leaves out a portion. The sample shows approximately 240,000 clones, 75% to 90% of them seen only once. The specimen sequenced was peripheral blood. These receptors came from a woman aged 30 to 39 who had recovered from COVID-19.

The chain's CDR3 is CASSQEKGAAGTEAFF. CDR3 sequence (DNA): TGTGCCAGCAGCCAAGAAAAGGGGGCGGCGGGGACTGAAGCTTTCTTT. This rearrangement joins TRBV3-1 (or the pseudogene TRBV3-2) to TRBJ1-1; 7 bases line up with TRBD1. CDR1 LGHDT and CDR2 YNNKEL come from the germline V gene (reference sequence). The CDR3 is made up of 16 amino acids. Trimming took 0 bases from V and 5 from J; bases not matched to a gene: 9.

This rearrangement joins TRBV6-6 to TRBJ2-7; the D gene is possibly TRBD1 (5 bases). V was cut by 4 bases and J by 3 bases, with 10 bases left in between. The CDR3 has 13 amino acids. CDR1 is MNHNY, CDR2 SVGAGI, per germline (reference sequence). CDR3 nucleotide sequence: TGTGCCAGCAGTTCTACAGGTATCTACGAGCAGTACTTC. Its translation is CASSSTGIYEQYF.

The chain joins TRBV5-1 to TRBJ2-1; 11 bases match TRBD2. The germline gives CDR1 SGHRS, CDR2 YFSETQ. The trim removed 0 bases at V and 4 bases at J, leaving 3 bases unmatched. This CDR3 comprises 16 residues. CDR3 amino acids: CASSLGSGGAYNEQFF. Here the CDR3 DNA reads TGCGCCAGCAGCTTGGGTAGCGGGGGGGCTTACAATGAGCAGTTCTTC.

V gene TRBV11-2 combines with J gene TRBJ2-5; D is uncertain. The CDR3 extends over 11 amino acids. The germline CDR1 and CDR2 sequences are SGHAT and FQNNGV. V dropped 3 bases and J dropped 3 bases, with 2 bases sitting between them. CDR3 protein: CASSFKETQYF. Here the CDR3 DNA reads TGTGCCAGCAGCTTCAAAGAGACCCAGTACTTC.

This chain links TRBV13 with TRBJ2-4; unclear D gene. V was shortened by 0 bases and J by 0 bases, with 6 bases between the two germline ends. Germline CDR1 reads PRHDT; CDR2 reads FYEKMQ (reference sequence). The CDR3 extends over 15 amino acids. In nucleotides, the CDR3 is TGTGCCAGCAGCTTAGGACTACTAGCCAAAAACATTCAGTACTTC. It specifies CASSLGLLAKNIQYF. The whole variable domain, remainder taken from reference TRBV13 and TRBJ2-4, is AAGVIQSPRHLIKEKRETATLKCYPIPRHDTVYWYQQGPGQDPQFLISFYEKMQSDKGSIPDRFSAQQFSDYHSELNMSSLELGDSALYFCASSLGLLAKNIQYFGAGTRLSVL.

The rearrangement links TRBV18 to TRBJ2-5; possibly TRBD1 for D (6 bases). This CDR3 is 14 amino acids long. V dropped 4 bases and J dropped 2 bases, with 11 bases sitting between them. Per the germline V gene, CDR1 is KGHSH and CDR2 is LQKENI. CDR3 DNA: TGTGCCAGCTCACTCCGGACAGAGCAAGAGACCCAGTACTTC. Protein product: CASSLRTEQETQYF.